This T cell receptor beta chain is from a study of T-cell reconstitution after alpha-beta-depleted transplantation in children. Findings and limits, study-wide: Reports say that about two months after transplant, the alpha-beta T cells came out of several hundred graft clones that had expanded. After transplant, high TCRbeta diversity at day 60 in some patients arose from surviving recipient T cells and thymic progenitors. After one year, T-cell counts and TCRbeta diversity mostly came from new T cells.

About this clonotype itself: Its antigen is not identified.

For TCRbeta, the library was prepared with unique molecular identifiers. TCRdb re-analysed the PCR reads in MiXCR, keeping a single row per CDR3 protein. This sample has 250,000 to 300,000 distinct CDR3 sequences; almost 8% occur once, and the top ten carry 9.1%. Germline V CDR1 and CDR2: DFQATT, SNEGSKA (reference sequence). The CDR3 spans 15 residues. The V and J ends lost 3 bases and 4 bases respectively, with 19 bases between them. This chain links TRBV20-1 with TRBJ2-7; the D gene could be TRBD1 or TRBD2 (6 bases each). The sequence was obtained from a female patient aged 2-15 years who had a stem cell transplant for Fanconi anemia, so the T cells may come from the graft donor. Sequencing was performed on peripheral blood, taken 360 days after TCRalphabeta/CD19-depleted stem cell transplant. The CDR3 region has the DNA TGCAGTGCTAGTGGAGGGGGGCCGTTTAGGTACGAGCAGTACTTC. It encodes CSASGGGPFRYEQYF.